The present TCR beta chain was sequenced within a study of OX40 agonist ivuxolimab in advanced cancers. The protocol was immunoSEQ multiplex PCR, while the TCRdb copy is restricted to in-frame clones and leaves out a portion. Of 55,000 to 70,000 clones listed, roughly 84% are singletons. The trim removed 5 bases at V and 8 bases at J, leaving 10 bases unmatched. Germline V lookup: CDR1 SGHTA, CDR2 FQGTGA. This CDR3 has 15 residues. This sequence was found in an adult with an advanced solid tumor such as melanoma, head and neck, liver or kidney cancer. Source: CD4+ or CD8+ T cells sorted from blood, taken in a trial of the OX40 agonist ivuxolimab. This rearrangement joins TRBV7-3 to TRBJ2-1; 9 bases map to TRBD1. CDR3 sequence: CASSLRDRASDEQFF. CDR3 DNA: TGTGCCAGCAGCCTCCGGGACAGGGCAAGCGATGAGCAGTTCTTC.